Below, one TCR beta chain is given with its context. The antigen remains undetermined. Full-length variable regions came from constant-region reverse primers plus semi-nested Nested Universal Primer A PCR. TCRdb itself ran the 5' RACE reads through MiXCR, one entry per CDR3 protein. Of around 50,000 distinct CDR3 sequences in the sample, less than 30% are singletons; the top ten hold approximately 2.2%. Whole-study results and caveats: Tumor-infiltrating Treg TCR alpha and beta sequences overlapped most with tumor naive CD4+ T cells, then blood naive.

Treg sorting used a CD4+CD25+CD127-/low gate. The V gene's germline CDR1 is SGDLS and CDR2 YYNGEE. This CDR3 is 17 amino acids long. V gave up 4 bases and J gave up 2 bases; unmatched junction bases: 14. Sequenced material: tumor-infiltrating Tregs sorted from the breast tumor. The chain is built from TRBV9 and TRBJ2-7; 8 bases agree with TRBD1. The TCR originated in a female donor with breast cancer. In DNA, the CDR3 is TGTGCCAGCAGCCCCCGCCCCCACTCGGACAGGGCCTACGAGCAGTACTTC. Translated, it gives CASSPRPHSDRAYEQYF.